This paragraph covers one TCR beta chain sequence. The CDR3 loop spans 18 amino acids. In germline, CDR1 is MNHEY, CDR2 SVGEGT. V shed 7 bases and J 5 bases; nucleotides not matched to a gene: 17. The sample belongs to a study of human T cells and chemical hapten exposure. Time point of the sample: patch test 1, 2 weeks after DPC sensitization. This sample's treatment: therapeutic diphenylcyclopropenone sensitization with weekly scalp DPC. Via MiXCR, TCRdb re-called the RACE reads, giving one row per CDR3 protein. Of 75,000 to 90,000 distinct CDR3 sequences listed, roughly 7.6% were seen once; the top ten hold roughly 1.4%.

The receptor was isolated from a woman aged 25 to 39 with alopecia areata. Some clones in this sample may be carry-over from other donors' samples. The input for sequencing was whole blood, taken in connection with sensitization to the hapten diphenylcyclopropenone (DPC). This chain connects TRBV6-2 or TRBV6-3 to TRBJ1-5, with 10 nucleotides matching TRBD1. The CDR3 DNA follows: TGTGCCAGCACCGATGACACCTATGACAGGGGGCGGGATCAGCCCCAGCATTTT. This sequence encodes CASTDDTYDRGRDQPQHF.